This is a list of T cell receptor beta chains from one sample in a study of CD8+ T cells in alopecia areata. Libraries were prepared by immunoSEQ multiplex PCR; TCRdb keeps only in-frame clonotypes and omits some of them. The sample shows 160,000 or so clones, 50% to 65% of them seen only once. The sequencing used CD8+ T cells sorted from blood, collected at week 0. These receptors originate from a human donor with alopecia areata. CDR3s include the opening cysteine and the closing phenylalanine or tryptophan. The order of the fields is J gene, D gene, clone size, V gene, CDR3 protein, CDR3 DNA. D genes are given only for firm matches. Expanded clones are given a class, and other clones once, few, many or no size at all.

>TRBJ1-1|.|few|TRBV5-1
CASSQIPNTEAFF
TGCGCCAGCAGTCAAATACCCAACACTGAAGCTTTCTTT
>TRBJ1-5|.|.|TRBV6-1
CASSRKGQSNQPQHF
TGTGCCAGCAGCAGGAAGGGGCAGAGCAATCAGCCCCAGCATTTT
>TRBJ2-7|.|.|TRBV11-2
CASSLLIPGSYEQYF
TGTGCCAGCAGCTTACTGATCCCGGGTTCCTACGAGCAGTACTTC
>TRBJ1-1|.|.|TRBV30
CASTQGYTEAFF
TGTGCCTCGACACAGGGATACACTGAAGCTTTCTTT
>TRBJ2-1|TRBD2|.|TRBV10-2
CASSIAGANYNEQFF
TGCGCCAGCAGCATAGCGGGGGCCAACTACAATGAGCAGTTCTTC
>TRBJ1-1|.|few|TRBV5-6
CASSSVAVGEAFF
TGTGCCAGCAGCTCCGTAGCAGTTGGTGAAGCTTTCTTT
>TRBJ2-2|.|.|TRBV29-1
CSATGTTNTGELFF
TGCAGCGCCACCGGGACAACGAACACCGGGGAGCTGTTTTTT
>TRBJ2-1|.|.|TRBV7-9
CASSALQGFRYNEQFF
TGTGCCAGCAGCGCCCTACAGGGTTTCCGCTACAATGAGCAGTTCTTC
>TRBJ2-7|.|.|TRBV19
CASSIPSGTGNEQYF
TGTGCCAGTAGTATACCGTCCGGGACGGGGAACGAGCAGTACTTC
>TRBJ2-1|TRBD2|.|TRBV19
CASSILAGGDEQFF
TGTGCCAGTAGTATCCTAGCGGGGGGAGATGAGCAGTTCTTC
>TRBJ2-3|.|.|TRBV9
CASSGDRQRADTQYF
TGTGCCAGCAGCGGGGACCGCCAGAGGGCAGATACGCAGTATTTT
>TRBJ2-2|.|.|TRBV6-5
CASSYSPGTAAGELFF
TGTGCCAGCAGTTACTCTCCAGGCACGGCGGCAGGGGAGCTGTTTTTT
>TRBJ1-5|.|.|TRBV4-3
CASSQDISQQLPQHF
TGCGCCAGCAGCCAAGATATATCGCAGCAATTACCCCAGCATTTT
>TRBJ1-2|.|few|TRBV13
CASSSRPNYGYTF
TGTGCCAGCAGCTCTAGACCAAACTATGGCTACACCTTC
>TRBJ1-5|.|few|TRBV19
CASKSGNQPQHF
TGTGCCAGTAAGTCGGGGAATCAGCCCCAGCATTTT
>TRBJ2-1|.|few|TRBV13
CASSPGLSRGNEQFF
TGTGCCAGCAGCCCCGGGCTCTCCAGGGGAAATGAGCAGTTCTTC
>TRBJ1-2|.|few|TRBV9
CASSASAGDGYTF
TGTGCCAGCAGCGCCTCCGCCGGAGATGGCTACACCTTC
>TRBJ2-1|TRBD2|.|TRBV6-6
CASSPGGAGEQFF
TGTGCCAGCAGTCCCGGGGGGGCAGGTGAGCAGTTCTTC
>TRBJ1-2|TRBD1|few|TRBV10-3
CAISGNDRDFGYTF
TGTGCCATCAGTGGGAACGACAGGGACTTTGGCTACACCTTC
>TRBJ2-7|.|.|TRBV4-3
CASSQGLRDKSSYEQYF
TGCGCCAGCAGCCAAGGCCTTAGGGACAAGAGCTCCTACGAGCAGTACTTC